The 19 T cell receptor beta chains listed next were all sequenced from one sample in a study of blood T cell repertoires in COVID-19. Data came from immunoSEQ multiplex PCR; TCRdb stores just in-frame clones and leaves some out. Of 84,000 or so clones detected, around 90% appear once; the ten largest clones hold about 5.2%. Source material: peripheral blood. The receptors here all came from a man aged 60-69 years with acute or convalescent COVID-19.

This rearrangement joins TRBV11-2 to TRBJ1-2; no clear D. From germline, CDR1 is SGHAT and CDR2 FQNNGV. Trimming took 0 bases from V and 5 from J, leaving 10 bases between them. CDR3 length: 14 amino acids. The CDR3, as DNA: TGTGCCAGCAGCTTAGATCGAACGGAGTATGGCTACACCTTC. Translated, it gives CASSLDRTEYGYTF.

CDR3 in DNA: TGTGCCAGCAGTTTCAATCAGAATCGGAACACTGAAGCTTTCTTT. It specifies CASSFNQNRNTEAFF. The chain employs TRBV6-2 or TRBV6-3 and TRBJ1-1, with D hard to call. This CDR3 region has 15 residues. V lost 4 bases, J lost 1 base, and 13 bases lay in between. CDR1 and CDR2 (germline): MNHEY, SVGEGT.

This chain joins TRBV6-5 and TRBJ1-1; unclear D gene. The CDR3 extends over 14 amino acids. With 0 bases removed from V and 14 bases from J, the gap between germline ends came to 19 bases. Looked up from germline, CDR1 is MNHEY and CDR2 is SVGAGI. Here the CDR3 reads CASSYSDLVTEEFF. The CDR3 bases are TGTGCCAGCAGTTACTCGGATCTTGTGACGGAGGAATTCTTT.

The chain has TRBV7-2 and TRBJ1-3, with 9 bases fitting TRBD1. The CDR3 is 17 amino acids. After removal of 4 bases from V and 0 bases from J, the junction contained 7 bases not matched to a gene. Germline CDR1 reads SGHTA; CDR2 reads FQGNSA. The CDR3 DNA follows: TGTGCCAGCAGCTCCTCGCCGGGACAGGGCTCTGGAAACACCATATATTTT. Translated, it gives CASSSSPGQGSGNTIYF.

The chain has TRBV12-5 and TRBJ2-3; 11 bases line up with TRBD2. V was clipped by 4 bases and J by 4 bases; unmatched bases: 10. In germline, CDR1 is LGHNT, CDR2 FRNRAP. The CDR3 consists of 17 residues. The CDR3 sequence is CASGWVLSGGAPDTQYF. The CDR3 coding sequence is TGTGCTAGTGGTTGGGTACTTAGCGGGGGGGCCCCAGATACGCAGTATTTT.

The chain is built from TRBV12-5 and TRBJ2-1; possibly TRBD1 for D (5 bases). Trimming stripped 2 bases from V and 5 bases from J, with 7 bases between. There are 13 residues in the CDR3. Germline V lookup: CDR1 LGHNT, CDR2 FRNRAP. The CDR3 sequence: CASGLNRNNEQFF. The CDR3 nucleotides are TGTGCTAGTGGTTTGAACAGGAACAATGAGCAGTTCTTC.

The V gene is TRBV11-3, the J gene TRBJ1-2, with 7 bases fitting TRBD1. From germline, CDR1 is SGHNT and CDR2 YENEEA. Trimming took 5 bases from V and 3 from J; bases not matched to a gene: 12. The CDR3 totals 16 residues. The CDR3 DNA sequence: TGTGCCAGCAGCCCCCACGGTGGGGACAGCTACTATGGCTACACCTTC. As protein: CASSPHGGDSYYGYTF. Full variable domain (rest looked up from reference TRBV11-3 and TRBJ1-2): EAGVVQSPRYKIIEKKQPVAFWCNPISGHNTLYWYLQNLGQGPELLIRYENEEAVDDSQLPKDRFSAERLKGVDSTLKIQPAELGDSAVYLCASSPHGGDSYYGYTFGSGTRLTVV.

The V gene is TRBV6-5, the J gene TRBJ2-1, with 9 bases that match TRBD1. V was clipped by 4 bases and J by 1 base; unmatched bases: 5. Germline loops: CDR1 MNHEY, CDR2 SVGAGI. The CDR3 is 16 residues long. This CDR3 is CASSSGGQGSYNEQFF. For the CDR3, the DNA is TGTGCCAGCAGTTCTGGGGGACAGGGATCCTACAATGAGCAGTTCTTC.

The chain combines TRBV7-2 with TRBJ1-5; D is ambiguous. V was shortened by 2 bases and J by 4 bases, with 6 bases between the two germline ends. Looked up from germline, CDR1 is SGHTA and CDR2 is FQGNSA. CDR3 length equals 13 residues. In DNA, the CDR3 is TGTGCCAGCAGCTTACGGGTTAATCAGCCCCAGCATTTT. Protein product: CASSLRVNQPQHF.

The rearrangement uses TRBV6-6 and TRBJ1-1, with 9 bases lining up with TRBD1. The CDR3 length is 14 residues. V lost 0 bases and J lost 4; bases outside the gene matches: 0. Germline V lookup: CDR1 MNHNY, CDR2 SVGAGI (reference sequence). The CDR3 reads CASSYSTGGTEAFF. The CDR3 DNA is TGTGCCAGCAGTTACTCGACAGGGGGCACTGAAGCTTTCTTT.

The chain uses TRBV10-2 and TRBJ2-5, with 7 bases fitting TRBD1. Germline lookup yields CDR1 WSHSY and CDR2 SAAADI. This CDR3 has 14 residues. Losses at the gene ends were 0 bases for V and 5 bases for J; bases not matched to a gene: 3. DNA for the CDR3: TGCGCCAGCAGTGAGTCGGGCAGGGGGGAGACCCAGTACTTC. Its translation is CASSESGRGETQYF.

This clone showed up just a few times. The rearrangement links TRBV3-1 (or the pseudogene TRBV3-2) to TRBJ1-1; TRBD1 is a possible D gene (5 bases). The CDR3 sequence is 13 residues long. The germline V and J ends were trimmed by 8 bases and 5 bases, with 15 bases remaining between them. Germline CDR1 LGHDT, CDR2 YNNKEL (reference sequence). CDR3: CASARDGGTEAFF. As DNA, the CDR3 is TGTGCCAGCGCTAGGGACGGGGGAACTGAAGCTTTCTTT.

The chain combines TRBV18 with TRBJ1-2; D perhaps matches TRBD1 (6 bases). The CDR3 covers 16 residues. Looked up from germline, CDR1 is KGHSH and CDR2 is LQKENI. The germline V and J ends were trimmed by 3 bases and 4 bases, with 18 bases remaining between them. Here the CDR3 reads CASSPVEPDSTYGYTF. The DNA of the CDR3 is TGTGCCAGCTCACCGGTCGAACCGGACAGCACCTATGGCTACACCTTC.

The gene calls are TRBV20-1 and TRBJ1-1, with TRBD1 identical over 7 bases. This CDR3 contains 14 residues. Losses at the gene ends were 3 bases for V and 1 base for J; bases not matched to a gene: 5. Germline V CDR1 and CDR2: DFQATT, SNEGSKA (reference sequence). The CDR3 DNA is TGCAGTGCTAGTAAGGGACAGACGAACACTGAAGCTTTCTTT. It encodes CSASKGQTNTEAFF.

This clone was seen just once. The J gene is TRBJ1-5, the V gene TRBV30, with a tentative D call TRBD1 (6 bases). Germline CDR1 reads GTSNPN; CDR2 reads SVGIG (reference sequence). The CDR3 has 17 amino acids. V lost 2 bases, J lost 6 bases, and 23 bases lay in between. The CDR3 nucleotides are TGTGCCTGGAGTCCCCGTATTGGTGGTCAGGGGACTCAGCCCCAGCATTTT. Protein: CAWSPRIGGQGTQPQHF.

This chain connects TRBV19 to TRBJ2-2; tentative D call: TRBD2 (7 bases). The CDR3 has 16 amino acids. Germline V gives CDR1 LNHDA, CDR2 SQIVND (reference sequence). The V and J ends lost 5 bases and 0 bases respectively, with 13 bases between them. The CDR3 spells CASSSGGGSNTGELFF. CDR3 in DNA: TGTGCCAGTAGTTCGGGGGGCGGGTCGAACACCGGGGAGCTGTTTTTT.

This clone was observed once. This sequence joins TRBV5-4 and TRBJ1-4; D gene unclear. This CDR3 contains 14 residues. Germline CDR1 is SGHNT and CDR2 is YYREEE (reference sequence). Trimming took off 2 bases at V and 7 bases at J, with 12 bases between the two ends. The CDR3 coding sequence is TGTGCCAGCAGCTTAAGGCACGGGTCTGAAAAACTGTTTTTT. This codes for CASSLRHGSEKLFF.

The chain recombines TRBV5-1 with TRBJ1-1; a possible D gene is TRBD1 (6 bases). V was cut by 0 bases and J by 2 bases, with 11 bases left in between. Germline CDR1 and CDR2: SGHRS and YFSETQ. The CDR3 runs to 15 residues. CDR3 sequence (DNA): TGCGCCAGCAGCTTGGATGCAGGGACAAACACTGAAGCTTTCTTT. Protein product: CASSLDAGTNTEAFF.

CDR3 bases: TGTGCCACCAGTGACCGTAGACTAGCGGCCAAAAACATTCAGTACTTC. Amino acids: CATSDRRLAAKNIQYF. The chain joins TRBV24-1 to TRBJ2-4; 8 bases match TRBD2. CDR1 KGHDR and CDR2 SFDVKD come from the germline V gene. The CDR3 spans 16 residues. V lost 4 bases and J lost 1; bases outside the gene matches: 5.